This T cell receptor beta chain originates from a study of Graves' ophthalmopathy and Graves' hyperthyroidism. Study-wide points: Built on 13 signatures, a model told ophthalmopathy apart from stable hyperthyroidism with over 85% sensitivity and 81.08% specificity.

The TCR beta CDR3 regions underwent amplification from RNA transcripts. First-round RT-PCR with HTBI primers preceded a second-round multiplex PCR. One entry per CDR3 protein, called by TCRdb with MiXCR from the multiplex PCR reads. This table holds under 250,000 distinct CDR3 sequences, roughly 21% found once. The V and J ends lost 5 bases and 5 bases respectively, with 12 bases between them. Per the germline V gene, CDR1 is MNHEY and CDR2 is SMNVEV (reference sequence). The CDR3 is made up of 13 amino acids. Lactation, pregnancy, uncontrolled infections and other autoimmune diseases were all grounds for excluding patients. This clonotype was seen at least ten times. Its matching antigen is unknown.

The receptor was derived from a woman in her forties or fifties with Graves' ophthalmopathy. Sequencing was carried out using peripheral blood. The chain carries TRBV27 and TRBJ1-1; D unclear. CDR3 DNA: TGTGCCAGCAGTGCCACACTGAGGACTGAAGCTTTCTTT. Protein sequence: CASSATLRTEAFF.